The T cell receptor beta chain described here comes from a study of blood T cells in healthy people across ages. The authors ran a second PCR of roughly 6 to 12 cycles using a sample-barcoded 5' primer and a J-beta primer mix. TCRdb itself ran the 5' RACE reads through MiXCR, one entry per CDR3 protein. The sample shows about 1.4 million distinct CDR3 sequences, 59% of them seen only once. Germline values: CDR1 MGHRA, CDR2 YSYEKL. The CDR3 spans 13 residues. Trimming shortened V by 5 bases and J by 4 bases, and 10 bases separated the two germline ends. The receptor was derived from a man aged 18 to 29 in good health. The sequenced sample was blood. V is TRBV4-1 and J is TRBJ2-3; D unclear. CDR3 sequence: CASSGYLADTQYF. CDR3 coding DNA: TGCGCCAGCAGCGGGTATTTGGCAGATACGCAGTATTTT.